This T cell receptor beta chain was captured by sequencing in a study of blood T cell repertoires in COVID-19 (dated by TCRdb to between 2020 and 2021). General notes on the study: The collaborator samples originated in the United States, Italy and Spain and spanned the acute and convalescent phases of COVID-19. The prospective study material was composed of cDNA or gDNA derived from T cells, B-cell-depleted T cells, or PBMCs. The dataset comprised deeply sampled blood TCRbeta repertoires from subjects exposed to, actively infected with, or recovered from COVID-19. The repertoires were made available in a free public database intended to serve as a resource for research on the immune response to SARS-CoV-2. The samples were drawn from the first 160 participants of the ongoing ImmuneRACE study and from 1,254 subjects provided by 6 global collaborators. Sample metadata almost always included a de-identified subject ID, COVID-19 status, age in years and sex. HLA class I and class II types, where available, came from metadata supplied by the sample provider rather than from assay-based typing.

In the prospective study, participants were roughly 18 to 95 years old, resided in approximately 22 geographic areas of the United States, and were enrolled through a virtual design. In the prospective study, cohorts were assigned on the basis of participant-reported clinical history obtained from a screening survey and a study questionnaire. Recovered participants in ImmuneRACE Cohort 3 were defined as having two consecutive negative NP/OP PCR tests, clearance from a healthcare professional, or resolution of symptoms. In the prospective study, whole blood, serum and a nasopharyngeal or oropharyngeal swab were collected from each participant by mobile phlebotomists. Over a roughly 2-month period, participants in the prospective study had the option of providing additional blood draws and questionnaires. Before DNA extraction, blood samples from the prospective study were shipped at room temperature or frozen.

This clone was found a few times. Its antigen is unknown. No much larger clone is present one base from it, and per-base qualities are unavailable. Spanning cysteine to phenylalanine, the CDR3 consists of 14 amino acids. This entry keeps only the CDR3 DNA: 42 bases, framed from base 1. CDR1 and CDR2 are drawn from the germline V gene: SNHLY, FYNNEI. V gives up 1 base and J gives up 9 bases, and the segment between their germline ends measures 16 bases. The paper's findings and limits, for the study overall: Clinical and demographic metadata were provided uncurated, with the amount varying by source and participant.

TCRbeta CDR3 regions were amplified from genomic DNA by means of the immunoSEQ Assay, a bias-controlled multiplex PCR. As for the original processing: Within the assay, amplification of reference gene primers was used to estimate how many nucleated cells each sample contained. To quantify the absolute abundance of each unique TCRbeta CDR3 rearrangement, sequence reads were collapsed and filtered. For each sample, productive Simpson clonality was calculated as the square root of Simpson's diversity index over productive rearrangements. Held by TCRdb, this immuneACCESS table contains in-frame sequences only and omits some clones. Under half of the omission traces to an unresolved V gene where checked; the cause of the rest is unknown. V and J calls and clone size come straight from that table; D and trimming were deduced from the DNA. Here the sample has about 230,000 clones; 87% occur a single time. Clones ranked in the top ten supply 11% of the sample.

The V gene is TRBV2 and the J gene is TRBJ2-7; matching of 5 bases hints at TRBD2 as the D gene. Sequencing was done on a sample of PBMCs or T cells enriched from blood (not recorded which). This sequence was found in a man aged 25-45 years who had recovered from COVID-19. The DNA sequence is given as TGTGCCAGCAGTGAAGAAGGGCAGCTGAGGGTGCAGTACTTC. Translated, it reads CASSEEGQLRVQYF.